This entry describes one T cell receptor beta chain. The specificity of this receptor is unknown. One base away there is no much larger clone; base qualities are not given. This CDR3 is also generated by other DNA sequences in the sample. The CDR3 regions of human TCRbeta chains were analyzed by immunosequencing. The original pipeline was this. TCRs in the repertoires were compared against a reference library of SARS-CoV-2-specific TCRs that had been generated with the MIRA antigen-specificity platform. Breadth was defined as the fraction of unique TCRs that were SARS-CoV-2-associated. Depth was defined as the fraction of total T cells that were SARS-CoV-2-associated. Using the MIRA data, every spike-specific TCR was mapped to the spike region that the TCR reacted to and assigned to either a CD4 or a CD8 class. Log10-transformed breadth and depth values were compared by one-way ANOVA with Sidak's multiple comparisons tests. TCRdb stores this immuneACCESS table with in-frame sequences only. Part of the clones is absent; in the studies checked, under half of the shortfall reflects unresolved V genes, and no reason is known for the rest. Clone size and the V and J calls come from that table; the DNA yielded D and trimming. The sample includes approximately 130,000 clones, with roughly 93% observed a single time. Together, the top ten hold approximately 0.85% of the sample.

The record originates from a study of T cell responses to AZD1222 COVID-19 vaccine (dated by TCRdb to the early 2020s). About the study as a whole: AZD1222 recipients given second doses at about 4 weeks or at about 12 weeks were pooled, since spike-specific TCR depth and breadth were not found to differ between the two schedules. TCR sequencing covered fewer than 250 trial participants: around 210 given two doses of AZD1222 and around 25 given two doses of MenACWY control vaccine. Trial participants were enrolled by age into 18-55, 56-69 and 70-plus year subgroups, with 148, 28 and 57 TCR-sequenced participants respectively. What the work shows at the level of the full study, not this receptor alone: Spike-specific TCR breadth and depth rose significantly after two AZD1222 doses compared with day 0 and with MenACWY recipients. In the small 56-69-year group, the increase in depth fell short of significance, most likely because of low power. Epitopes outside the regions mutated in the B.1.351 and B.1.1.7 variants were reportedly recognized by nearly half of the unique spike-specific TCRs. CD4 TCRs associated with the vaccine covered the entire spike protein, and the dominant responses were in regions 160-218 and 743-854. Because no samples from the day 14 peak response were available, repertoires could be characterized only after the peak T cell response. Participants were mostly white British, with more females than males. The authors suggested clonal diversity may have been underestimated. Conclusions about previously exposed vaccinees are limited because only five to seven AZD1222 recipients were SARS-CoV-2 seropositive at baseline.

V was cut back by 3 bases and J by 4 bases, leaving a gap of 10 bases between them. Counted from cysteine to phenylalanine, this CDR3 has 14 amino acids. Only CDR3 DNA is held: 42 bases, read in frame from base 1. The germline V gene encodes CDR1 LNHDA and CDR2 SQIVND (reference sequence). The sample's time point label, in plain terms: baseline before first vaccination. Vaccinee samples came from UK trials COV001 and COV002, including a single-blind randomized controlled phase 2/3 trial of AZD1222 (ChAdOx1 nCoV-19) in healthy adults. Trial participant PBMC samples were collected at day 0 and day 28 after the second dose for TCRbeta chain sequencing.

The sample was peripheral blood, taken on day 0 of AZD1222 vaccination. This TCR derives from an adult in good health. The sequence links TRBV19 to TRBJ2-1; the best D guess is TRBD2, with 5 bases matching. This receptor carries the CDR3 CASSIDSGYNEQFF. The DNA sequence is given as TGTGCCAGTAGTATTGACTCGGGGTACAATGAGCAGTTCTTC.